These 24 T cell receptor beta chains were sequenced from one sample in a study of human T cells and chemical hapten exposure. TCRdb processed the 5' RACE reads anew with MiXCR; each CDR3 protein has one entry. The sample lists about 140,000 distinct CDR3 sequences, 3.5% to 5% occurring once. Blood, whole and unfractionated, served as the source for total RNA extraction. These receptors originate from a female donor in good health.

This clonotype was counted at least ten times. This chain connects TRBV19 to TRBJ1-1, with 8 bases aligning to TRBD1. Losses at the gene ends were 7 bases for V and 3 bases for J; bases not matched to a gene: 4. CDR3 size: 13 residues. From germline, CDR1 is LNHDA and CDR2 SQIVND (reference sequence). Here the CDR3 DNA reads TGTGCCAGTATCAGGGGGCAATACACTGAAGCTTTCTTT. Translation gives CASIRGQYTEAFF.

The table lists this clonotype with a few counts. This chain connects TRBV10-3 to TRBJ2-1; 10 bases map to TRBD2. Trimming at V came to 0 bases and at J to 9 bases, leaving 8 bases not matched to a gene. CDR3 size: 16 residues. From germline, CDR1 is ENHRY and CDR2 SYGVKD. The CDR3 here is CAISESTSGVAVEQFF. The CDR3 DNA is TGTGCCATCAGTGAGTCTACTAGCGGGGTGGCAGTTGAGCAGTTCTTC.

On this clonotype itself: This may arise from a read error, as a much more abundant clone is one base away. Because the CDR3 is missing its conserved closing phenylalanine or tryptophan, this is likely a read error. The chain carries TRBV30 and TRBJ1-6; possibly TRBD1 for D (6 bases). This CDR3 spans 14 amino acids. Germline V CDR1 and CDR2: GTSNPN, SVGIG (reference sequence). The germline V and J ends were trimmed by 8 bases and 3 bases, with 14 bases remaining between them. The CDR3 DNA follows: TGTGCCGCAAAAGGGGGAGACTATAATTCACCCCTCCACCTT. Its translation is CAAKGGDYNSPLHL.

This clonotype was seen at least ten times. The chain recombines TRBV6-2 or TRBV6-3 with TRBJ1-5, with no clear D. The V and J ends lost 0 bases and 2 bases respectively, with 5 bases between them. The V gene's germline CDR1 is MNHEY and CDR2 SVGEGT. The CDR3 sequence is 14 residues long. The CDR3 sequence is CASSYSYGNQPQHF. CDR3 DNA: TGTGCCAGCAGTTACTCATATGGCAATCAGCCCCAGCATTTT.

This clonotype was counted ten times or more. The V and J genes are TRBV7-3 and TRBJ1-2, with TRBD1 identical over 7 bases. The CDR3 has 15 residues. The ends lost 5 bases at V and 0 bases at J; junction bases unmatched: 6. Germline lookup yields CDR1 SGHTA and CDR2 FQGTGA. CDR3 sequence reads: CASSQTGSTNYGYTF. The CDR3 DNA sequence: TGTGCCAGCAGCCAGACAGGGAGTACTAACTATGGCTACACCTTC.

This clonotype was seen many times. J is TRBJ2-7 and V is TRBV12-3 or TRBV12-4, with D perhaps matching TRBD1 (6 bases). This CDR3 has 14 residues. Trimming left V 5 bases short and J 2 bases short, with 13 bases between. CDR3: CASSGQFGTYEQYF. DNA for the CDR3: TGTGCCAGCAGTGGACAGTTCGGAACCTACGAGCAGTACTTC.

In this sample, this clonotype turned up a few times. The chain uses TRBV20-1 and TRBJ2-1; 8 nucleotides align to TRBD2. Trimming at V came to 1 base and at J to 2 bases, leaving 7 bases not matched to a gene. The CDR3 consists of 16 residues. The germline V gene encodes CDR1 DFQATT and CDR2 SNEGSKA (reference sequence). CDR3 in amino acids: CSARGQRGGPYNEQFF. The DNA of the CDR3 is TGCAGTGCTAGAGGCCAACGGGGGGGCCCCTACAATGAGCAGTTCTTC.

This clonotype was detected many times. The chain carries TRBV25-1 and TRBJ1-2, with D possibly TRBD1 on 6 matching bases. CDR3 size: 12 residues. Looked up from germline, CDR1 is MGHDK and CDR2 is SYGVNS. Between the trimmed V and J ends, which lost 8 bases and 8 bases, there was a span of 15 bases. The CDR3 loop reads CASVGQGYGYTF. DNA for the CDR3: TGTGCCAGCGTCGGGCAGGGGTACGGCTACACCTTC.

This clonotype was found many times. The chain uses TRBV6-5 and TRBJ1-1; no reliable D call. Trimming removed 0 bases at V and 2 bases at J, with 10 bases between. The V gene's germline CDR1 is MNHEY and CDR2 SVGAGI. CDR3 length equals 15 residues. This CDR3 reads CASSYSRVSNTEAFF. The CDR3 DNA is TGTGCCAGCAGTTACTCGAGGGTCTCTAACACTGAAGCTTTCTTT.

This clonotype was counted between two and nine times. This chain joins TRBV15 and TRBJ2-6, with 9 bases lining up with TRBD1. The CDR3 consists of 18 residues. Germline values: CDR1 LNHNV, CDR2 YYDKDF (reference sequence). Trimming at V came to 2 bases and at J to 0 bases, leaving 5 bases not matched to a gene. CDR3 sequence (DNA): TGTGCCACCAGCAGATCTGGGACAGGGATCTCTGGGGCCAACGTCCTGACTTTC. This sequence encodes CATSRSGTGISGANVLTF.

Ten or more counts support this clonotype. The chain links TRBV7-2 to TRBJ2-1; D possibly corresponds to TRBD2 (5 bases). V lost 3 bases and J lost 4, with 10 bases in between. Germline CDR1 and CDR2: SGHTA and FQGNSA. This CDR3 has 14 amino acids. The CDR3 loop reads CASSFGRVYNEQFF. The CDR3 DNA reads TGTGCCAGCAGCTTTGGGCGGGTATACAATGAGCAGTTCTTC.

This clonotype was found many times. V usage is TRBV7-2 and J usage is TRBJ2-1; 7 bases align to TRBD2. Germline lookup yields CDR1 SGHTA and CDR2 FQGNSA. The CDR3 length is 13 residues. V dropped 8 bases and J dropped 6; count of bases not matched to a gene: 7. The DNA for the CDR3 is TGTGCCAGCTGCCTTGGGGGGGTCAATGAGCAGTTCTTC. It encodes CASCLGGVNEQFF.

In this sample, this clonotype turned up a few times. V is TRBV9 and J is TRBJ2-3; 9 nucleotides align to TRBD2. The CDR3 is 15 residues long. Trimming at V came to 0 bases and at J to 5 bases, leaving 4 bases not matched to a gene. Germline assignment: CDR1 SGDLS and CDR2 YYNGEE. CDR3 in amino acids: CASSVGSGGGDTQYF. CDR3 DNA: TGTGCCAGCAGCGTAGGTAGCGGGGGTGGAGATACGCAGTATTTT.

On this clonotype itself: This clone may be a read error of a much larger clone one base away. The chain links TRBV18 to TRBJ1-1, with D maybe TRBD1 (5 bases). This CDR3 comprises 16 residues. Germline V gives CDR1 KGHSH, CDR2 LQKENI. With 5 bases removed from V and 3 bases from J, the gap between germline ends came to 19 bases. The CDR3 coding sequence is TGTGCCAGCTCAAACAACAGGAGATACATGTACACTGAAGCTTTCTTT. Protein: CASSNNRRYMYTEAFF.

This clonotype has at least ten counts. The chain recombines TRBV4-3 with TRBJ2-1, with D possibly matching TRBD2 (7 bases). Germline CDR1 and CDR2: LGHNA and YSLEER. The CDR3 is 17 amino acids. The V gene lost 0 bases and the J gene lost 3 bases, with 15 bases spanning the gap. DNA for the CDR3: TGCGCCAGCAGCCAAGATCGGGGCGGGGGCATCTACAATGAGCAGTTCTTC. This translates into CASSQDRGGGIYNEQFF.

There are many counts of this clonotype. The gene calls are TRBV10-3 and TRBJ2-3; 10 nucleotides align to TRBD2. The CDR3 loop spans 16 amino acids. From germline, CDR1 is ENHRY and CDR2 SYGVKD. V lost 1 base and J lost 1; bases outside the gene matches: 2. CDR3 nucleotides: TGTGCCATCAGTGAGTTCGGGACTAGCGGCACAGATACGCAGTATTTT. It specifies CAISEFGTSGTDTQYF.

In this sample, this clonotype turned up many times. The rearrangement links TRBV4-3 to TRBJ1-4, with 7 positions matching TRBD1. This CDR3 has 15 residues. The V gene's germline CDR1 is LGHNA and CDR2 YSLEER. The J segment lost 6 bases and the V segment lost 5 bases, leaving 9 bases of the junction unmatched. The CDR3, as DNA: TGCGCCAGCAGCTCCGGTAAACAGGGGCATGAAAAACTGTTTTTT. This encodes CASSSGKQGHEKLFF.

This clonotype has ten or more counts. The chain employs TRBV27 and TRBJ1-5; tentative D call: TRBD1 (5 bases). The CDR3 totals 15 residues. Between the trimmed V and J ends, which lost 3 bases and 2 bases, there was a span of 11 bases. Germline CDR1 is MNHEY and CDR2 is SMNVEV (reference sequence). CDR3 residues: CASSFSGFGNQPQHF. The DNA of the CDR3 is TGTGCCAGCAGTTTTTCAGGGTTTGGCAATCAGCCCCAGCATTTT.

This clonotype was found many times. The rearrangement links TRBV12-3 or TRBV12-4 to TRBJ2-2; 7 bases agree with TRBD1. Losses at the gene ends were 7 bases for V and 5 bases for J; bases not matched to a gene: 7. The CDR3 extends over 14 amino acids. This CDR3 is CASTSNRGTGELFF. Written as DNA, the CDR3 is TGTGCCAGCACCTCAAACAGGGGTACCGGGGAGCTGTTTTTT.

This clonotype was counted many times. The chain recombines TRBV27 with TRBJ1-6; D is unclear. The V gene's germline CDR1 is MNHEY and CDR2 SMNVEV (reference sequence). CDR3 size: 13 residues. Trimming stripped 0 bases from V and 9 bases from J, with 6 bases between. The CDR3, as DNA: TGTGCCAGCAGTTTATCTGGCAGTTCACCCCTCCACTTT. This sequence encodes CASSLSGSSPLHF.

On this clonotype: Given a much more abundant clone one base away, this may be a read error. The rearrangement links TRBV4-3 to TRBJ1-1; a weak D match, TRBD1 (5 bases). This CDR3 comprises 13 residues. Trimming removed 4 bases from V and 7 bases from J, with 13 bases in between. CDR1 is LGHNA, CDR2 YSLEER, per germline. CDR3 nucleotide sequence: TGCGCCAGCAGCCCAGCTGCAGGGTGTGAAGCTTTCTTT. Translating it yields CASSPAAGCEAFF.

Many counts were recorded for this clonotype. The chain combines TRBV15 with TRBJ2-2; 10 bases map to TRBD1. CDR3 length: 17 residues. Germline CDR1 is LNHNV and CDR2 is YYDKDF (reference sequence). Losses at the gene ends were 3 bases for V and 3 bases for J; bases not matched to a gene: 7. DNA of the CDR3: TGTGCCACCAGCAGGGGACAGGGGAGGTTCGACACCGGGGAGCTGTTTTTT. It specifies CATSRGQGRFDTGELFF.

This clonotype was found many times. This chain uses TRBV7-2 with TRBJ2-7, with 7 bases lining up with TRBD1. Germline lookup yields CDR1 SGHTA and CDR2 FQGNSA. V lost 2 bases, J lost 1 base, and 5 bases stayed unmatched. CDR3 length equals 15 residues. The CDR3 DNA is TGTGCCAGCAGCTTAACAGGGGAGAATTCCTACGAGCAGTACTTC. Protein: CASSLTGENSYEQYF.

The chain links TRBV11-2 to TRBJ1-1; D unclear. The V end was cut by 5 bases, the J end by 10 bases, with 17 bases between. CDR1 and CDR2 (germline): SGHAT, FQNNGV. The CDR3 spans 13 residues. The CDR3 coding sequence is TGTGCCAGCAGCGTCGGGAGGGATATCTCAGCTTTCTTT. Translated, it gives CASSVGRDISAFF.